This T cell receptor (beta chain) was identified in a study of cytomegalovirus exposure and HLA in healthy donors. Sequencing was performed with immunoSEQ multiplex PCR; in TCRdb, only in-frame clones are kept and a portion is missing. The repertoire includes around 60,000 clones, roughly 94% of them detected once, and 1% to 1.5% sits in the top ten. V gave up 5 bases and J gave up 5 bases; unmatched junction bases: 9. This CDR3 has 15 residues. Germline-derived CDR1 and CDR2 are SGHTA and FQGNSA. Sequencing was done on a sample of PBMCs. The gene calls are TRBV7-2 and TRBJ2-5; TRBD1 agrees at 9 bases. This clonotype originated in a woman between 18 and 29 years old in good health and CMV-seronegative. CDR3 DNA: TGTGCCAGCAGCACAGGGACAGGGTTTCGGGAGACCCAGTACTTC. Protein sequence: CASSTGTGFRETQYF.